This is a list of T cell receptor beta chains from one sample in a study of regulatory T cells in long-lasting Graves disease. TCRdb redid the calling of the multiplex PCR reads with MiXCR, one entry per CDR3 protein. Found here are fewer than 500,000 distinct CDR3 sequences, 15% to 20% of them singletons; the top ten hold 12%. Separately, the same data were catalogued under a study of T cells in Graves' hyperthyroidism and ophthalmopathy.

The source material was peripheral blood mononuclear cells (PBMCs), sampled at new diagnosis, from a patient treated with antithyroid drugs. Receptor source: a man between 40 and 49 years old with Graves disease. Each CDR3 is given with its conserved first and last residue. A D gene is named only where the DNA matches it firmly. Not all rows give a size; the values are once, few, many and, for expanded clones, a class.

clone size | D gene | J gene | V gene | CDR3 DNA | CDR3 protein
many | TRBD2 | TRBJ2-1 | TRBV6-1 | TGTGCCAGCGCCCCCGCGGGGGAACACAATGAGCAGTTCTTC | CASAPAGEHNEQFF
- | TRBD2 | TRBJ2-3 | TRBV18 | TGTGCCAGCTCACCTCCCACTAGCGGGAGGGATACGCAGTATTTT | CASSPPTSGRDTQYF
- | - | TRBJ1-1 | TRBV27 | TGTGCCAGCGCCAGGTTTAGGAACACTGAAGCTTTCTTT | CASARFRNTEAFF
many | - | TRBJ2-1 | TRBV18 | TGTGCCAGCTCACCGGTTGGAGGGGCAGGTGAGCAGTTCTTC | CASSPVGGAGEQFF
many | TRBD2 | TRBJ2-1 | TRBV30 | TGTGCCTGGAGCCCTGGCAGCGGGGTGCAGTTCTTC | CAWSPGSGVQFF
- | - | TRBJ2-7 | TRBV30 | TGTGCCTGGGGGATGGGGCACGCCTACGAGCAGTACTTC | CAWGMGHAYEQYF
- | - | TRBJ1-1 | TRBV19 | TGTGCCAGTAGTATAGTAGGAAGGGTCCTAGGTACTGAAGCTTTCTTT | CASSIVGRVLGTEAFF
many | - | TRBJ2-7 | TRBV12-3/TRBV12-4 | TGTGCCAGCAGTGGCGGGCAGGGGAACCGACGAGGCTACGAGCAGTACTTC | CASSGGQGNRRGYEQYF
many | - | TRBJ2-7 | TRBV6-2/TRBV6-3 | TGTGCCAGCAGTTACTCCGGAGAGCAGTACTTC | CASSYSGEQYF
- | - | TRBJ1-5 | TRBV2 | TGTGCCAGCAGTGTGAGGGAGGGGAATCAGCCCCAGCATTTT | CASSVREGNQPQHF
many | - | TRBJ2-2 | TRBV10-3 | TGTGCCATCAGTGCGGGAATGAACACCGGGGAGCTGTTTTTT | CAISAGMNTGELFF
many | - | TRBJ2-2 | TRBV6-5 | TGTGCCAGCAGTTACTCGACACACAACACCGGGGAGCTGTTTTTT | CASSYSTHNTGELFF
many | - | TRBJ2-2 | TRBV2 | TGTGCCAGCAGCAGGGGTGGCGCCGGGGAGCTGTTTTTT | CASSRGGAGELFF
- | - | TRBJ1-6 | TRBV2 | TGTGCCAGCAGTGTCCCACCTACCGGGACACTTAATTCACCCCTCCACTTT | CASSVPPTGTLNSPLHF
many | - | TRBJ1-4 | TRBV30 | TGTGCCATAGGCGGATTGGCTAATGAAAAACTGTTTTTT | CAIGGLANEKLFF
many | - | TRBJ2-7 | TRBV3-1 | TGTGCCAGCAGCCAAGTCCACAGGGTGTCCTACGAGCAGTACTTC | CASSQVHRVSYEQYF
- | - | TRBJ1-6 | TRBV7-9 | TGTGCCAGCAGTCCGGACCGGGGATGGTCACCCCTCCACTTT | CASSPDRGWSPLHF
- | TRBD1 | TRBJ1-5 | TRBV5-1 | TGCGCCAGCAGCTTGAGGGGACAGGGGCAGCCCCAGCATTTT | CASSLRGQGQPQHF
many | TRBD1 | TRBJ2-1 | TRBV7-9 | TGTGCCAGCAGCTTATGGACAGGGGGGAATAATGAGCAGTTCTTC | CASSLWTGGNNEQFF
- | - | TRBJ2-3 | TRBV20-1 | TGCAGTGCCCTTTTCAAAAACACAGATACGCAGTATTTT | CSALFKNTDTQYF
- | TRBD1 | TRBJ1-5 | TRBV28 | TGTGCCAGCACCAGATGGGGACAGGGGGCGGGACAGCCCCAGCATTTT | CASTRWGQGAGQPQHF
few | TRBD1 | TRBJ2-5 | TRBV7-9 | TGTGCCAGCAGCTCGGACAGGGGGGCTGGGGAGACCCAGTACTTC | CASSSDRGAGETQYF
many | TRBD2 | TRBJ2-3 | TRBV28 | TGTGCCAGCAGGCTCCGGACTAGCGGCACAGATACGCAGTATTTT | CASRLRTSGTDTQYF
many | TRBD1 | TRBJ1-2 | TRBV28 | TGTGCCAGCAGTCCGACAGGGTACTATGGCTACACCTTC | CASSPTGYYGYTF
- | TRBD2 | TRBJ2-3 | TRBV11-2 | TGTGCCAGCAGCTTACTCCGAGGTCTAGCGGGACTCACAGATACGCAGTATTTT | CASSLLRGLAGLTDTQYF
many | - | TRBJ2-3 | TRBV20-1 | TGCAGTGCTAGGGTTCCTAGCACAGATACGCAGTATTTT | CSARVPSTDTQYF
many | - | TRBJ2-7 | TRBV20-1 | TGCAGTGCTAGAGATACAGATACTAGCTCCTACGAGCAGTACTTC | CSARDTDTSSYEQYF
- | - | TRBJ1-3 | TRBV2 | TGTGCCAGCAGGACCTCGGGTATTTCTGGAAACACCATATATTTT | CASRTSGISGNTIYF
- | TRBD1 | TRBJ2-1 | TRBV2 | TGTGCCAGCAGTGAATGGGACAGGGGTGAGCAGTTCTTC | CASSEWDRGEQFF
many | - | TRBJ2-3 | TRBV11-2 | TGTGCCAGCAGCCCACGACTAAGCACAGATACGCAGTATTTT | CASSPRLSTDTQYF
- | TRBD1 | TRBJ2-7 | TRBV27 | TGTGCCAGCTCAGGGTTCACGGGACAGGGAACCTACGAGCAGTACTTC | CASSGFTGQGTYEQYF
many | - | TRBJ2-3 | TRBV28 | TGTGCCAGCAGAGGCAGCGCCCCAGATACGCAGTATTTT | CASRGSAPDTQYF
many | - | TRBJ2-1 | TRBV18 | TGTGCCAGCTCAGTCTCAGGAGCGAATGAGCAGTTCTTC | CASSVSGANEQFF
many | TRBD2 | TRBJ2-2 | TRBV2 | TGTGCCAGCAGTGAATCTGGCGGGAGTGCCGGGGAGCTGTTTTTT | CASSESGGSAGELFF
many | TRBD1 | TRBJ1-2 | TRBV2 | TGTGCCAGCAGTACCGGGACAGGGGGCGATGGCTACACCTTC | CASSTGTGGDGYTF
many | - | TRBJ2-5 | TRBV11-2 | TGTGCCAGCAGCTCCGGGGGAGCGGTCCAGTACTTC | CASSSGGAVQYF
many | - | TRBJ2-4 | TRBV12-3/TRBV12-4 | TGTGCCAGCAGTTTAGAGGGTGGAGCCAAAAACATTCAGTACTTC | CASSLEGGAKNIQYF
many | - | TRBJ2-1 | TRBV7-9 | TGTGCCAGCAGCTTAACGCGGACAGACAATGAGCAGTTCTTC | CASSLTRTDNEQFF
few | - | TRBJ1-1 | TRBV20-1 | TGCAGTGCAACACAGGGCATGAACACTGAAGCTTTCTTT | CSATQGMNTEAFF
many | TRBD1 | TRBJ2-7 | TRBV7-2 | TGTGCCAGCACCGGGACAGGGGGGACCTACGAGCAGTACTTC | CASTGTGGTYEQYF
many | TRBD2 | TRBJ2-5 | TRBV12-3/TRBV12-4 | TGTGCCAGCAGCTTAACGGGAGGAGAGACCCAGTACTTC | CASSLTGGETQYF
many | - | TRBJ2-3 | TRBV5-4 | TGTGCCAGCAGCTTAGGCGGGTGGACAGTTCAGGATACGCAGTATTTT | CASSLGGWTVQDTQYF